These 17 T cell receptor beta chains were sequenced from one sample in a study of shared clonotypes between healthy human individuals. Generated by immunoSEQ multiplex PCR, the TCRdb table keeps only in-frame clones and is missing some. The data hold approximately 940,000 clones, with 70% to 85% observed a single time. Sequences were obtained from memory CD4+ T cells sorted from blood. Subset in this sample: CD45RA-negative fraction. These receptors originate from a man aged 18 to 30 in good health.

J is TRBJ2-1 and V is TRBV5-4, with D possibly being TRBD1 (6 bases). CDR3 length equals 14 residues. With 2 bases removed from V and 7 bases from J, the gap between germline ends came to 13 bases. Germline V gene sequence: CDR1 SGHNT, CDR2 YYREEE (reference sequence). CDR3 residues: CASSLPLRGNEQFF. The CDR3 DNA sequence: TGTGCCAGCAGCTTACCACTGAGGGGGAATGAGCAGTTCTTC.

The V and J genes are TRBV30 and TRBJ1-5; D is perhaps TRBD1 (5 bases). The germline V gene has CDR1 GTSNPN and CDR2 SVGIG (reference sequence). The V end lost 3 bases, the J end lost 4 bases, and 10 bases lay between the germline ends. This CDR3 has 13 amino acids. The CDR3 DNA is TGTGCCTGGAGGGGTTCAGGGAATCAGCCCCAGCATTTT. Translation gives CAWRGSGNQPQHF.

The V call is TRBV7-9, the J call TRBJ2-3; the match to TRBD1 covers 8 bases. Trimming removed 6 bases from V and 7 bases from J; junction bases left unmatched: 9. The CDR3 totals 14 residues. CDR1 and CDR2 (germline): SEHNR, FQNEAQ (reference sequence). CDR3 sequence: CASRPDRVVYTQYF. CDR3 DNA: TGTGCCAGCAGACCGGACAGGGTGGTATATACGCAGTATTTT.

This CDR3 reads CASSPGSAEQYF. DNA for the CDR3: TGTGCCAGCAGCCCTGGAAGCGCCGAGCAGTACTTC. This chain connects TRBV5-6 to TRBJ2-7; D ambiguous. The V gene's germline CDR1 is SGHDT and CDR2 YYEEEE. The CDR3 has 12 amino acids. Trimming took 4 bases from V and 6 from J, leaving 11 bases between them.

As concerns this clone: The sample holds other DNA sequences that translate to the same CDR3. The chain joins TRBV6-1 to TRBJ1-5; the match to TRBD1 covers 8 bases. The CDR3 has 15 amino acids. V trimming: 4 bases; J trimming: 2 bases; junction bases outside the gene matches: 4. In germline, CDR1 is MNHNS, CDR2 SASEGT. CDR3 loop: CASSAGQAGNQPQHF. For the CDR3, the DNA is TGTGCCAGCAGTGCGGGACAGGCGGGCAATCAGCCCCAGCATTTT.

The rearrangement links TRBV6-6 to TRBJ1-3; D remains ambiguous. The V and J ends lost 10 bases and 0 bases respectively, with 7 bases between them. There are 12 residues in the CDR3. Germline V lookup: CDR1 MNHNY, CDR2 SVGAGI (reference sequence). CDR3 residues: CATALSGNTIYF. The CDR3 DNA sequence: TGTGCCACAGCCCTCTCTGGAAACACCATATATTTT.

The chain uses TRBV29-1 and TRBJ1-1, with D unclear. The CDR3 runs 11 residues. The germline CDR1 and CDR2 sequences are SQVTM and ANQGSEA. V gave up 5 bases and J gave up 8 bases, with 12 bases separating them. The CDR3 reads CSVRSGWEAFF. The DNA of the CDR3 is TGCAGCGTTCGTTCCGGGTGGGAAGCTTTCTTT. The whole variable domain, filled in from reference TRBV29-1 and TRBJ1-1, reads SAVISQKPSRDICQRGTSLTIQCQVDSQVTMMFWYRQQPGQSLTLIATANQGSEATYESGFVIDKFPISRPNLTFSTLTVSNMSPEDSSIYLCSVRSGWEAFFGQGTRLTVV.

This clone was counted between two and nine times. The CDR3 reads CVDRGYEQYF. The CDR3, as DNA: TGTGTTGATCGGGGGTACGAGCAGTACTTC. The chain joins TRBV10-3 to TRBJ2-5, with D possibly being TRBD2 (6 bases). The assigned J gene may be wrong: the sequence end matches TRBJ2-7 better. This CDR3 region has 10 residues. Germline V gene sequence: CDR1 ENHRY, CDR2 SYGVKD.

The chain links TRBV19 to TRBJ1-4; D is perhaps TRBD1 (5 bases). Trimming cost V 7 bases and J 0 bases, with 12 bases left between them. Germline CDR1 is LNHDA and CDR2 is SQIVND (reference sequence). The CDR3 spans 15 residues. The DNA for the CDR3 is TGTGCCAGTACCTCGGGGGACGCAACTAATGAAAAACTGTTTTTT. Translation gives CASTSGDATNEKLFF.

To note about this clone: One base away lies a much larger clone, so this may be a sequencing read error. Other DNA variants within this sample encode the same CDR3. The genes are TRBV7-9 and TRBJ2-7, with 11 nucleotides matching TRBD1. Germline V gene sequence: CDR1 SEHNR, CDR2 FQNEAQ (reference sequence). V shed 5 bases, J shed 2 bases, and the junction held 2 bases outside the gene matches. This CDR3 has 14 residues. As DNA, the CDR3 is TGTGCCAGCAGCCTGGGACAGGGGGCCTACGAGCAGTACTTC. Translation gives CASSLGQGAYEQYF.

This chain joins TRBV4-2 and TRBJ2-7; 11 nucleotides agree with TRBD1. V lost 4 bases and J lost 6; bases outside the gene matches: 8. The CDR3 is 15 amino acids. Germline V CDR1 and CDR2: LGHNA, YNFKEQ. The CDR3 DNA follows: TGTGCCAGCAGCCGCACCGGGACAGGGGGAGTCGAGCAGTACTTC. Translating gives CASSRTGTGGVEQYF.

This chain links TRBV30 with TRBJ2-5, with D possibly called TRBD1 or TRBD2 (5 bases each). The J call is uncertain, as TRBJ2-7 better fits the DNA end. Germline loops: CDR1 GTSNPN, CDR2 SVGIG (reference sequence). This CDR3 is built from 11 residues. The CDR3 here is CAWGTSYEQYF. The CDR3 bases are TGTGCCTGGGGGACCTCCTACGAGCAGTACTTC.

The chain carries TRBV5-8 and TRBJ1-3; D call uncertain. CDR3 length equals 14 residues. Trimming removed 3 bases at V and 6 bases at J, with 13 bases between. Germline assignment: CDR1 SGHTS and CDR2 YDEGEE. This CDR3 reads CASSSQWAQNTIYF. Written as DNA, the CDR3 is TGTGCCAGCAGCTCCCAATGGGCGCAAAACACCATATATTTT. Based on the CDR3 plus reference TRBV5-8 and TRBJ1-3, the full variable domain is EAGVTQSPTHLIKTRGQQATLRCSPISGHTSVYWYQQALGLGLQFLLWYDEGEERNRGNFPPRFSGRQFPNYSSELNVNALELEDSALYLCASSSQWAQNTIYFGEGSWLTVV.

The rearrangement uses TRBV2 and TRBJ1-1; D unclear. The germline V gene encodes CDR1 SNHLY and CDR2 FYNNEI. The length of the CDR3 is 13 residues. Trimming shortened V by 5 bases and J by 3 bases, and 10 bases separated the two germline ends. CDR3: CASSLIGDTEAFF. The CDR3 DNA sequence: TGTGCCAGCAGTTTAATTGGGGACACTGAAGCTTTCTTT.

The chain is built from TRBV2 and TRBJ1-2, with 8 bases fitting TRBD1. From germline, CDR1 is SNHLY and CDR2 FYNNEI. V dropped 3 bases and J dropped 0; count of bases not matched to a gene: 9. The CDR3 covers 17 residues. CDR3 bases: TGTGCCAGCAGTGATAACTGGACAGGGCGGTCTAACTATGGCTACACCTTC. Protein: CASSDNWTGRSNYGYTF. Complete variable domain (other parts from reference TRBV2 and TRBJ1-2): EPEVTQTPSHQVTQMGQEVILRCVPISNHLYFYWYRQILGQKVEFLVSFYNNEISEKSEIFDDQFSVERPDGSNFTLKIRSTKLEDSAMYFCASSDNWTGRSNYGYTFGSGTRLTVV.

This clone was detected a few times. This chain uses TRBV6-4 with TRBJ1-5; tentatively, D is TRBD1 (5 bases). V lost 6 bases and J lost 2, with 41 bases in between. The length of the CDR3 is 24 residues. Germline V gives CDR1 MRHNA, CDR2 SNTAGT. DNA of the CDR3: TGTGCCAGCAGGGACCCACAACCGTCCCCGGGACGAAATCACCTGGGACGGGGCAATCAGCCCCAGCATTTT. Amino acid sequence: CASRDPQPSPGRNHLGRGNQPQHF.

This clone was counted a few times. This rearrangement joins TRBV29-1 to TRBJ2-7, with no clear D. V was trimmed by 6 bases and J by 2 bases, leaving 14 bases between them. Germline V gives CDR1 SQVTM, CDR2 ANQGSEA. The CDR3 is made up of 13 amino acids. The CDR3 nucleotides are TGCAGCGTGACCGGGCCCGAAGCCTACGAGCAGTACTTC. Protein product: CSVTGPEAYEQYF.